This entry lists 30 T cell receptor beta chains sequenced from one sample in a study of shared clonotypes between healthy human individuals. Assay: immunoSEQ multiplex PCR; the TCRdb copy retains only in-frame clones and omits some. The sample lists more than 2,000,000 clones; more than 80% were seen once. The sequencing input was naive CD4+ T cells sorted from blood. Subset: CD45RA+ positively selected. Receptors originate from a man aged 18 to 35 in good health.

The rearrangement uses TRBV18 and TRBJ1-2, with D possibly matching TRBD1 (5 bases). The V and J ends lost 4 bases and 0 bases respectively, with 12 bases between them. The CDR3 runs to 15 residues. The V gene's germline CDR1 is KGHSH and CDR2 LQKENI. CDR3 loop: CASSQDTNPNYGYTF. The CDR3 nucleotides are TGTGCCAGCTCACAGGACACCAATCCTAACTATGGCTACACCTTC.

Worth noting for this clone: The sample contains more than one DNA sequence encoding this CDR3. The V and J genes are TRBV5-4 and TRBJ2-5; D assignment may be TRBD1 or TRBD2 (5 bases each). Germline assignment: CDR1 SGHNT and CDR2 YYREEE (reference sequence). The CDR3 runs to 14 residues. V lost 3 bases and J lost 0, with 9 bases in between. The CDR3 loop is CASSSGSYQETQYF. CDR3 bases: TGTGCCAGCAGCTCAGGGAGTTACCAAGAGACCCAGTACTTC.

The genes are TRBV6-1 and TRBJ2-7, with 8 bases matching TRBD2. The CDR3 has 14 amino acids. CDR1 is MNHNS and CDR2 is SASEGT in the germline V gene. Trimming took 5 bases from V and 5 from J; bases not matched to a gene: 8. The CDR3 nucleotides are TGTGCCAGCAGTATCGGCGGGGGGTACAACGAGCAGTACTTC. Translation gives CASSIGGGYNEQYF.

The chain is built from TRBV13 and TRBJ2-5, with a tentative D call TRBD2 (5 bases). V dropped 5 bases and J dropped 2 bases, with 15 bases sitting between them. The germline V gene has CDR1 PRHDT and CDR2 FYEKMQ (reference sequence). This CDR3 is 15 amino acids long. The CDR3 sequence is CASSLAPMPQETQYF. CDR3 nucleotides: TGTGCCAGCAGCCTAGCACCGATGCCTCAAGAGACCCAGTACTTC.

The chain recombines TRBV6-5 with TRBJ2-5; 10 bases map to TRBD2. The V gene's germline CDR1 is MNHEY and CDR2 SVGAGI. This CDR3 is built from 15 residues. V shed 5 bases, J shed 5 bases, and the junction held 8 bases outside the gene matches. Here the CDR3 DNA reads TGTGCCAGCAGTATATTAGCGGGGGGCCGGGAGACCCAGTACTTC. Protein sequence: CASSILAGGRETQYF.

This clone was detected only once. V is TRBV6-5 and J is TRBJ1-2, with 8 bases matching TRBD1. The CDR3 is 14 residues long. V dropped 4 bases and J dropped 8; count of bases not matched to a gene: 9. Germline loops: CDR1 MNHEY, CDR2 SVGAGI. Here the CDR3 DNA reads TGTGCCAGCAGTTCCGGGCAGGGGGCGTGGGGCTACACCTTC. This gives the protein CASSSGQGAWGYTF.

The rearrangement joins TRBV7-9 to TRBJ2-2; TRBD2 is a possible D gene (6 bases). The CDR3 totals 15 residues. Per the germline V gene, CDR1 is SEHNR and CDR2 is FQNEAQ (reference sequence). V lost 4 bases to trimming and J lost 6 bases, with 15 bases between them. CDR3 in amino acids: CASSSGTSFSGELFF. CDR3 sequence (DNA): TGTGCCAGCAGCTCCGGGACTTCTTTCTCCGGGGAGCTGTTTTTT.

The J gene is TRBJ1-5, the V gene TRBV28, with D perhaps TRBD1 (5 bases). The CDR3 runs 15 residues. V was clipped by 5 bases and J by 5 bases, with 16 bases between them. Germline assignment: CDR1 MDHEN and CDR2 SYDVKM. CDR3 loop: CASSPLSGAYQPQHF. The CDR3, as DNA: TGTGCCAGCAGTCCGCTTTCTGGGGCCTATCAGCCCCAGCATTTT.

This clone was picked up one time. Here the CDR3 reads CASSPTRDNSPLHF. The CDR3 coding sequence is TGTGCCAGCAGCCCGACCAGGGATAATTCACCCCTCCACTTT. The chain combines TRBV6-5 with TRBJ1-6; a possible D gene is TRBD1 (5 bases). Per the germline V gene, CDR1 is MNHEY and CDR2 is SVGAGI. Trimming shortened V by 6 bases and J by 5 bases, and 11 bases separated the two germline ends. This CDR3 is 14 amino acids long.

The V gene is TRBV18, the J gene TRBJ1-4; D ambiguous. Between the trimmed V and J ends, which lost 6 bases and 0 bases, there was a span of 17 bases. CDR1 and CDR2 (germline): KGHSH, LQKENI. CDR3 length equals 17 residues. CDR3 sequence reads: CASSPRAVDSTNEKLFF. CDR3 bases: TGTGCCAGCTCGCCGAGGGCCGTTGACTCAACTAATGAAAAACTGTTTTTT.

The chain carries TRBV7-2 and TRBJ1-4; perhaps TRBD1 as D (6 bases). The germline V gene encodes CDR1 SGHTA and CDR2 FQGNSA. CDR3 length: 15 residues. V was shortened by 7 bases and J by 7 bases, with 19 bases between the two germline ends. The CDR3 DNA reads as TGTGCCAGCACAAGTATAGGGGGTCTGGGTGAAAAACTGTTTTTT. Translating gives CASTSIGGLGEKLFF.

The chain joins TRBV27 to TRBJ1-4; D unclear. V lost 7 bases, J lost 7 bases, and 13 bases lay in between. Per germline, CDR1 MNHEY and CDR2 SMNVEV (reference sequence). The CDR3 sequence is 13 residues long. CDR3 in DNA: TGTGCCAGCACCAGTCAGGTTGGTGAAAAACTGTTTTTT. Protein product: CASTSQVGEKLFF.

V usage is TRBV5-1 and J usage is TRBJ2-2; the D gene is possibly TRBD2 (6 bases). Germline V gives CDR1 SGHRS, CDR2 YFSETQ. Between the trimmed V and J ends, which lost 7 bases and 5 bases, there was a span of 9 bases. The length of the CDR3 is 12 residues. The CDR3 DNA reads as TGCGCCAGCGCCGGGGGAACCGGGGAGCTGTTTTTT. Protein product: CASAGGTGELFF.

This chain joins TRBV9 and TRBJ1-1, with D uncertain. V was cut by 0 bases and J by 0 bases, with 6 bases left in between. CDR3 length equals 14 residues. Germline CDR1 SGDLS, CDR2 YYNGEE. The CDR3 reads CASSVGAVNTEAFF. Here the CDR3 DNA reads TGTGCCAGCAGCGTAGGGGCCGTGAACACTGAAGCTTTCTTT.

Turning to this clone: This sample includes further DNA sequences coding for the same CDR3. The chain couples TRBV18 to TRBJ1-5; no clear D. The CDR3 runs 13 residues. Germline CDR1 KGHSH, CDR2 LQKENI. V was clipped by 3 bases and J by 3 bases, with 6 bases between them. As DNA, the CDR3 is TGTGCCAGCTCACCTGACTTCAATCAGCCCCAGCATTTT. Translating it yields CASSPDFNQPQHF.

The chain links TRBV18 to TRBJ2-5; no clear D. The ends were cut back, 4 bases at V and 1 base at J, with 4 bases in the middle. Germline CDR1 KGHSH, CDR2 LQKENI. CDR3 length equals 12 residues. This chain's CDR3 is CASSQAQETQYF. CDR3 coding DNA: TGTGCCAGCTCACAGGCCCAAGAGACCCAGTACTTC.

V usage is TRBV19 and J usage is TRBJ1-4; 8 positions match TRBD1. Germline loops: CDR1 LNHDA, CDR2 SQIVND (reference sequence). The CDR3 extends over 14 amino acids. J lost 8 bases, V lost 5 bases, and 7 bases had no gene match. CDR3 DNA: TGTGCCAGTAGTCAGGGGGCAGTTAGGGAAAAACTGTTTTTT. Translation gives CASSQGAVREKLFF.

This clone was counted once. J is TRBJ2-5 and V is TRBV29-1; a possible D gene is TRBD2 (5 bases). The J call may be in error: the DNA end matches TRBJ2-7 better. Germline CDR1 and CDR2: SQVTM and ANQGSEA. The CDR3 sequence is 13 residues long. The CDR3 nucleotides read TGCAGCTACCTCCCCGGGGTGCCAGTCGAGCAGTACTTC. The encoded protein is CSYLPGVPVEQYF.

Of note for this clone: One end of the junction is discordant with germline, which a read error may explain. The rearrangement uses TRBV19 and TRBJ1-3, with D hard to call. Per germline, CDR1 LNHDA and CDR2 SQIVND (reference sequence). The CDR3 sequence is 13 residues long. The CDR3 loop is CASSPSSGNTVYF. CDR3 coding DNA: TGTGCCAGCTCTCCCAGCTCTGGAAACACCGTATATTTT.

The chain combines TRBV6-5 with TRBJ2-7, with D possibly matching TRBD2 (5 bases). The ends were cut back, 4 bases at V and 7 bases at J, with 17 bases in the middle. The CDR3 has 14 amino acids. Looked up from germline, CDR1 is MNHEY and CDR2 is SVGAGI. CDR3 residues: CASSFVGLSREQYF. The CDR3 DNA reads TGTGCCAGCAGTTTCGTTGGACTTTCGCGAGAGCAGTACTTC.

This chain links TRBV7-9 with TRBJ2-7; 10 nucleotides align to TRBD1. CDR3 length: 14 amino acids. Germline assignment: CDR1 SEHNR and CDR2 FQNEAQ (reference sequence). With 3 bases clipped from V and 4 bases from J, the junction kept 3 bases outside the gene matches. The CDR3 DNA reads as TGTGCCAGCAGCTTTCTGGGACAGGGGTACGAGCAGTACTTC. It specifies CASSFLGQGYEQYF. Full variable domain (outside the CDR3, taken from reference TRBV7-9 and TRBJ2-7): DTGVSQNPRHKITKRGQNVTFRCDPISEHNRLYWYRQTLGQGPEFLTYFQNEAQLEKSRLLSDRFSAERPKGSFSTLEIQRTEQGDSAMYLCASSFLGQGYEQYFGPGTRLTVT.

CDR3 region: CAWSARTGGWNQPQHF. For the CDR3, the DNA is TGTGCCTGGAGCGCACGGACAGGGGGATGGAATCAGCCCCAGCATTTT. J is TRBJ1-5 and V is TRBV30; 10 bases are shared with TRBD1. CDR1 and CDR2 from the germline V gene are GTSNPN and SVGIG (reference sequence). The CDR3 length is 16 residues. J was trimmed by 4 bases and V by 3 bases; bases with no gene match: 9.

This chain links TRBV5-4 with TRBJ1-1; D is unclear. Germline CDR1 is SGHNT and CDR2 is YYREEE (reference sequence). The CDR3 runs to 13 residues. Trimming removed 3 bases from V and 7 bases from J, with 13 bases in between. The CDR3 DNA reads TGTGCCAGCAGCTCCCCAGGCGGGTATGAAGCTTTCTTT. Translating it yields CASSSPGGYEAFF.

The chain recombines TRBV7-9 with TRBJ2-1; D uncertain. CDR3 length: 13 amino acids. Trimming took 6 bases from V and 5 from J, leaving 11 bases between them. CDR1 and CDR2 from the germline V gene are SEHNR and FQNEAQ (reference sequence). The CDR3 spells CASSSDGNNEQFF. The CDR3 DNA follows: TGTGCCAGCAGTTCGGACGGAAACAATGAGCAGTTCTTC. Full variable domain (rest looked up from reference TRBV7-9 and TRBJ2-1): DTGVSQNPRHKITKRGQNVTFRCDPISEHNRLYWYRQTLGQGPEFLTYFQNEAQLEKSRLLSDRFSAERPKGSFSTLEIQRTEQGDSAMYLCASSSDGNNEQFFGPGTRLTVL.

The chain couples TRBV27 to TRBJ1-1; D is undetermined. Trimming cost V 1 base and J 5 bases, with 8 bases left between them. The CDR3 covers 13 residues. Per the germline V gene, CDR1 is MNHEY and CDR2 is SMNVEV (reference sequence). CDR3 sequence (DNA): TGTGCCAGCAGTTTATGGATTGGGACTGAAGCTTTCTTT. It is translated as CASSLWIGTEAFF.

Here the CDR3 DNA reads TGTGCCAGCAGCTTAGGAGGGACCCTGAACACTGAAGCTTTCTTT. This translates into CASSLGGTLNTEAFF. The chain is built from TRBV7-8 and TRBJ1-1; the D gene is possibly TRBD1 (5 bases). V was pared by 1 base and J by 0 bases, with 9 bases between. From germline, CDR1 is SGHVS and CDR2 FQNEAQ. This CDR3 is built from 15 residues.

The J gene is TRBJ2-5, the V gene TRBV4-3; D is unclear. Germline loops: CDR1 LGHNA, CDR2 YSLEER. The length of the CDR3 is 15 residues. Trimming removed 3 bases from V and 5 bases from J, with 16 bases in between. CDR3 coding DNA: TGCGCCAGCAGCCAGGATTGGGTAGCTCGGGAGACCCAGTACTTC. Encoded protein: CASSQDWVARETQYF.

The genes are TRBV30 and TRBJ2-6; the D gene is possibly TRBD1 (5 bases). CDR1 and CDR2 (germline): GTSNPN, SVGIG (reference sequence). Trimming took off 3 bases at V and 2 bases at J, with 11 bases between the two ends. The CDR3 extends over 15 amino acids. The DNA for the CDR3 is TGTGCCTGGAGCTTAGGGGCCCCTGGGGCCAACGTCCTGACTTTC. This sequence encodes CAWSLGAPGANVLTF.

Comment on this clone: Distinct nucleotide sequences in the sample also encode this CDR3. The chain carries TRBV30 and TRBJ2-5; D is undetermined. Deletions cut 0 bases from V and 1 base from J, with 3 bases between. Germline assignment: CDR1 GTSNPN and CDR2 SVGIG (reference sequence). There are 12 residues in the CDR3. CDR3: CAWSVGQETQYF. In DNA, the CDR3 is TGTGCCTGGAGTGTAGGCCAAGAGACCCAGTACTTC.

The genes are TRBV4-3 and TRBJ2-7; a weak D match, TRBD1 (6 bases). Germline CDR1 and CDR2: LGHNA and YSLEER. V was shortened by 5 bases and J by 1 base, with 21 bases between the two germline ends. The CDR3 runs to 17 residues. The CDR3: CASSCETGNDRSYEQYF. The CDR3 nucleotides are TGCGCCAGCAGCTGCGAAACGGGAAATGACAGGTCCTACGAGCAGTACTTC.